These 25 T cell receptor beta chains share one sample of origin, sequenced in a study of blood T cell repertoires in COVID-19. The assay was immunoSEQ multiplex PCR, and TCRdb's table has in-frame clones only and misses some. This repertoire shows 270,000 or so clones, around 88% found once; its top ten account for 0.95% to 1.5%. Sequencing was carried out using PBMCs or T cells enriched from blood (not recorded which). The receptors shown here come from a woman between 35 and 50 years old with acute COVID-19.

The chain employs TRBV5-1 and TRBJ2-3; TRBD2 agrees at 9 bases. The CDR3 loop spans 16 amino acids. Trimming at V came to 4 bases and at J to 7 bases, leaving 13 bases not matched to a gene. Germline-derived CDR1 and CDR2 are SGHRS and YFSETQ. The CDR3 sequence: CASSPRSSGGSNTQYF. CDR3 nucleotides: TGCGCCAGCAGCCCCCGGAGTAGCGGGGGATCAAATACGCAGTATTTT.

The chain recombines TRBV7-9 with TRBJ1-1; a weak D match, TRBD1 (5 bases). There are 12 residues in the CDR3. The germline V and J ends were trimmed by 7 bases and 4 bases, with 10 bases remaining between them. The V gene's germline CDR1 is SEHNR and CDR2 FQNEAQ (reference sequence). The CDR3 DNA is TGTGCCAGCACCGGGGGGGGCACTGAAGCTTTCTTT. It yields the protein CASTGGGTEAFF.

The V call is TRBV12-5, the J call TRBJ1-2; 7 nucleotides match TRBD1. This CDR3 has 17 residues. Per germline, CDR1 LGHNT and CDR2 FRNRAP. With 4 bases clipped from V and 2 bases from J, the junction kept 13 bases outside the gene matches. CDR3 loop: CASGSPPNDRVNYGYTF. CDR3 coding DNA: TGTGCTAGTGGTTCACCGCCGAACGACAGGGTCAACTATGGCTACACCTTC.

The J gene is TRBJ2-1, the V gene TRBV19, with 9 positions matching TRBD2. J gave up 3 bases and V 4 bases, and 4 bases lay outside the gene matches. Germline V gives CDR1 LNHDA, CDR2 SQIVND (reference sequence). The CDR3 length is 15 residues. The CDR3 loop is CASSTIAGVYNEQFF. The CDR3 coding sequence is TGTGCCAGTAGTACCATAGCGGGAGTCTACAATGAGCAGTTCTTC.

This chain links TRBV4-3 with TRBJ1-5, with D tentatively TRBD1 (5 bases). Trimming left V 0 bases short and J 7 bases short, with 13 bases between. Germline assignment: CDR1 LGHNA and CDR2 YSLEER. This CDR3 has 15 amino acids. The CDR3 here is CASSQDVGVGQPQHF. The CDR3 DNA is TGCGCCAGCAGCCAAGACGTAGGGGTTGGGCAGCCCCAGCATTTT.

The chain links TRBV5-1 to TRBJ2-6; possibly TRBD2 for D (5 bases). This CDR3 has 18 residues. V shed 0 bases and J shed 0 bases, with 13 bases lying between them. Per germline, CDR1 SGHRS and CDR2 YFSETQ. CDR3 DNA: TGCGCCAGCAGCTTGGTACTAGGCCCGACCTCTGGGGCCAACGTCCTGACTTTC. This codes for CASSLVLGPTSGANVLTF.

The V gene is TRBV10-3, the J gene TRBJ1-1; D gene ambiguous. The CDR3 is 15 residues long. Per the germline V gene, CDR1 is ENHRY and CDR2 is SYGVKD. Trimming cost V 0 bases and J 0 bases, with 8 bases left between them. The CDR3: CAISESVNMNTEAFF. The CDR3 DNA reads as TGTGCCATCAGTGAGTCAGTTAACATGAACACTGAAGCTTTCTTT.

V and J are TRBV5-4 and TRBJ2-7; D not resolved. With 0 bases removed from V and 2 bases from J, the gap between germline ends came to 3 bases. Germline CDR1 is SGHNT and CDR2 is YYREEE (reference sequence). There are 12 residues in the CDR3. CDR3 residues: CASSLAAYEQYF. The DNA for the CDR3 is TGTGCCAGCAGCTTGGCTGCCTACGAGCAGTACTTC.

The chain links TRBV9 to TRBJ2-5, with 9 bases aligning to TRBD2. The V gene's germline CDR1 is SGDLS and CDR2 YYNGEE. With V trimmed by 9 bases and J by 2 bases, 11 bases remained unmatched. The CDR3 loop spans 15 amino acids. CDR3 residues: CATTRSGRPQETQYF. CDR3 DNA: TGTGCCACAACGAGGAGCGGGAGGCCTCAAGAGACCCAGTACTTC.

V usage is TRBV15 and J usage is TRBJ1-5; possible D gene TRBD1, 6 bases. Germline assignment: CDR1 LNHNV and CDR2 YYDKDF (reference sequence). Deletions cut 7 bases from V and 7 bases from J, with 20 bases between. This CDR3 region has 15 residues. CDR3 nucleotides: TGTGCCACCACCACAAGCAGGGGCTCATCCCAGCCCCAGCATTTT. This gives the protein CATTTSRGSSQPQHF.

The chain carries TRBV12-3 or TRBV12-4 and TRBJ1-1; unclear D gene. The CDR3 consists of 12 residues. The V and J ends lost 1 base and 6 bases respectively, with 6 bases between them. CDR3 sequence reads: CASSLDPAEAFF. CDR3 bases: TGTGCCAGCAGTTTAGATCCAGCTGAAGCTTTCTTT.

The chain couples TRBV19 to TRBJ2-2; D possibly corresponds to TRBD1 (6 bases). V was trimmed by 6 bases and J by 8 bases, leaving 19 bases between them. CDR1 is LNHDA and CDR2 is SQIVND in the germline V gene (reference sequence). The CDR3 runs to 15 residues. CDR3 sequence: CASRPQGTVSGELFF. CDR3 nucleotides: TGTGCCAGTAGACCACAGGGTACTGTTTCGGGGGAGCTGTTTTTT.

V usage is TRBV10-2 and J usage is TRBJ1-2; D is possibly TRBD1 (6 bases). V gave up 1 base and J gave up 7 bases, with 13 bases separating them. CDR3 length: 14 residues. The germline V gene has CDR1 WSHSY and CDR2 SAAADI. CDR3 loop: CASSEFGGASGYTF. The CDR3, as DNA: TGCGCCAGCAGTGAGTTCGGGGGGGCCAGTGGCTACACCTTC.

The chain uses TRBV2 and TRBJ1-1; 8 nucleotides line up with TRBD1. Germline loops: CDR1 SNHLY, CDR2 FYNNEI. Trimming removed 7 bases from V and 7 bases from J; junction bases left unmatched: 17. The CDR3 runs 16 residues. The CDR3 is CASMALTLGQGGEAFF. CDR3 DNA: TGTGCCAGCATGGCCCTAACCCTTGGACAGGGCGGTGAAGCTTTCTTT.

The V and J genes are TRBV28 and TRBJ2-1; TRBD1 matches at 10 bases. Trimming cost V 8 bases and J 3 bases; bases outside gene matches: 4. Germline CDR1 and CDR2: MDHEN and SYDVKM. The CDR3 sequence is 14 residues long. CDR3 amino acids: CASVTGGFYNEQFF. Written as DNA, the CDR3 is TGTGCCAGCGTGACAGGGGGCTTCTACAATGAGCAGTTCTTC.

Only one count was recorded for this clone. The chain links TRBV28 to TRBJ1-4; 7 bases line up with TRBD1. Germline lookup yields CDR1 MDHEN and CDR2 SYDVKM. V was clipped by 7 bases and J by 8 bases; unmatched bases: 13. CDR3 size: 15 residues. DNA for the CDR3: TGTGCCAGCAAGGGGACAGAGACAAGTATGGAAAAACTGTTTTTT. Translated: CASKGTETSMEKLFF. Variable domain in full (rest from reference TRBV28 and TRBJ1-4): DVKVTQSSRYLVKRTGEKVFLECVQDMDHENMFWYRQDPGLGLRLIYFSYDVKMKEKGDIPEGYSVSREKKERFSLILESASTNQTSMYLCASKGTETSMEKLFFGSGTQLSVL.

Here the CDR3 reads CASSWSGEAGNTEAFF. Written as DNA, the CDR3 is TGTGCCAGCAGCTGGAGCGGGGAGGCGGGGAACACTGAAGCTTTCTTT. The J gene is TRBJ1-1, the V gene TRBV11-3; D is ambiguous. There are 16 residues in the CDR3. The ends were cut back, 4 bases at V and 1 base at J, with 16 bases in the middle. Germline CDR1 reads SGHNT; CDR2 reads YENEEA.

Written as DNA, the CDR3 is TGTGCCACCAGCAGAGATCCGGGACAGACCTCTCTGGGGGAGCTGTTTTTT. Its protein is CATSRDPGQTSLGELFF. The J gene is TRBJ2-2, the V gene TRBV15; 7 nucleotides align to TRBD1. The CDR3 loop spans 17 amino acids. Germline V CDR1 and CDR2: LNHNV, YYDKDF (reference sequence). Trimming took 0 bases from V and 8 from J; bases not matched to a gene: 12.

The genes are TRBV28 and TRBJ2-3; no reliable D call. The CDR3 runs 14 residues. V was shortened by 3 bases and J by 1 base, with 8 bases between the two germline ends. The germline V gene has CDR1 MDHEN and CDR2 SYDVKM. The DNA of the CDR3 is TGTGCCAGCAGTTTTTTGAGCGGCACAGATACGCAGTATTTT. Amino acids: CASSFLSGTDTQYF.

The chain links TRBV30 to TRBJ1-1, with TRBD1 as a possible D gene (5 bases). Germline CDR1 and CDR2: GTSNPN and SVGIG (reference sequence). The CDR3 is 14 amino acids. Trimming shortened V by 1 base and J by 1 base, and 10 bases separated the two germline ends. The CDR3: CAWSAGTPNTEAFF. The CDR3, as DNA: TGTGCCTGGAGTGCCGGGACTCCGAACACTGAAGCTTTCTTT.

The chain couples TRBV9 to TRBJ1-2; a possible D gene is TRBD1 (5 bases). Germline CDR1 SGDLS, CDR2 YYNGEE. The CDR3 is 13 amino acids. V dropped 2 bases and J dropped 5 bases, with 10 bases sitting between them. CDR3 amino acids: CASSVGAPYGYTF. The CDR3 DNA sequence: TGTGCCAGCAGCGTTGGGGCCCCATATGGCTACACCTTC.

The chain joins TRBV4-3 to TRBJ2-4; weak D call: TRBD1 (5 bases). CDR3 length: 16 residues. V dropped 1 base and J dropped 3 bases, with 13 bases sitting between them. Germline V gene lookup returns CDR1 LGHNA and CDR2 YSLEER. The CDR3, as DNA: TGCGCCAGCAGCCAAGGGTCGACAGATCTCAAAAACATTCAGTACTTC. Translating it yields CASSQGSTDLKNIQYF.

The chain has TRBV6-1 and TRBJ2-4; D possibly corresponds to TRBD1 (6 bases). The V gene lost 0 bases and the J gene lost 2 bases, with 8 bases spanning the gap. CDR3 size: 15 residues. The germline CDR1 and CDR2 sequences are MNHNS and SASEGT. CDR3 DNA sequence: TGTGCCAGCAGTGAAGCACAGGGAACCAAAAACATTCAGTACTTC. This translates into CASSEAQGTKNIQYF.

This clone was seen only once. The chain couples TRBV5-1 to TRBJ2-5; 7 bases align to TRBD1. This CDR3 region has 13 residues. V lost 5 bases and J lost 7; bases outside the gene matches: 8. The V gene's germline CDR1 is SGHRS and CDR2 YFSETQ. The CDR3 DNA is TGCGCCAGCAGTTACGAAACAGGGGTGACCCAGTACTTC. Encoded protein: CASSYETGVTQYF.

J is TRBJ1-1 and V is TRBV24-1; D perhaps matches TRBD1 (5 bases). Between the trimmed V and J ends, which lost 5 bases and 2 bases, there was a span of 11 bases. The CDR3 length is 14 residues. Germline CDR1 is KGHDR and CDR2 is SFDVKD. CDR3 in amino acids: CATSGGGLNTEAFF. Here the CDR3 DNA reads TGTGCCACCAGTGGCGGGGGTCTAAACACTGAAGCTTTCTTT.